Shown below are 3 T cell receptor beta chains from a single sample sequenced in a study of CD8 T cells in Susac syndrome. The RNA, about 0.45 to 1 ug, was put through reverse transcription using random hexamers. TCRdb reprocessed the immunoSEQ multiplex PCR reads via MiXCR and lists one record per CDR3 protein. The table has approximately 300,000 distinct CDR3 sequences, 85% seen once. The source material was CD8+ T cells from PBMCs. The receptor source for this set is a human donor with multiple sclerosis.

In its sample, this clonotype was seen a few times. J is TRBJ2-1 and V is TRBV4-1; TRBD2 is a possible D gene (6 bases). The V gene lost 3 bases and the J gene lost 7 bases, with 16 bases spanning the gap. The germline V gene has CDR1 MGHRA and CDR2 YSYEKL. The CDR3 contains 15 residues. CDR3 residues: CASSQVGLGRNEQFF. The CDR3 coding sequence is TGCGCCAGCAGCCAGGTGGGACTGGGTAGGAATGAGCAGTTCTTC.

The genes are TRBV5-1 and TRBJ2-3; 12 nucleotides agree with TRBD2. The J segment lost 4 bases and the V segment lost 4 bases, leaving 7 bases of the junction unmatched. This CDR3 is 16 amino acids long. Germline CDR1 is SGHRS and CDR2 is YFSETQ. This CDR3 is CASSPRTSGKADTQYF. In DNA form, the CDR3 reads TGCGCCAGCAGCCCTAGGACTAGCGGGAAGGCAGATACGCAGTATTTT.

The rearrangement uses TRBV20-1 and TRBJ2-1; D might be TRBD1 (6 bases). There are 16 residues in the CDR3. The V gene lost 0 bases and the J gene lost 2 bases, with 14 bases spanning the gap. Germline V CDR1 and CDR2: DFQATT, SNEGSKA (reference sequence). The CDR3 coding sequence is TGCAGTGCTAGAGAGTACAGGGACCGAACCTACAATGAGCAGTTCTTC. Its translation: CSAREYRDRTYNEQFF.